Presented here are 23 T cell receptor beta chains from one specimen sequenced in a study of blood T cell repertoires in COVID-19. TCRdb keeps only in-frame clones here, not all; method: immunoSEQ multiplex PCR. Altogether about 69,000 clones are present, 86% being singletons, with the ten largest covering roughly 2%. The sequenced sample was peripheral blood. The origin of the receptors is a man under 40 with acute or convalescent COVID-19.

This clone was observed a few times. V usage is TRBV6-5 and J usage is TRBJ1-6; D remains unclear. The CDR3 consists of 14 residues. Trimming cost V 5 bases and J 11 bases, with 16 bases left between them. Looked up from germline, CDR1 is MNHEY and CDR2 is SVGAGI. The CDR3 DNA reads as TGTGCCAGCAGTCGGGAGGGAGGCTATCCACCCCTCCACTTT. Protein product: CASSREGGYPPLHF.

J is TRBJ1-6 and V is TRBV2; tentatively, D is TRBD1 (6 bases). The CDR3 loop spans 13 amino acids. CDR1 and CDR2 (germline): SNHLY, FYNNEI. Trimming pared 6 bases from V and 10 bases from J, leaving 13 bases between. The CDR3 nucleotides read TGTGCCAGCAGGTTTACAGGGAACTCACCCCTCCACTTT. It translates to CASRFTGNSPLHF. The full variable domain, completed using reference TRBV2 and TRBJ1-6, is EPEVTQTPSHQVTQMGQEVILRCVPISNHLYFYWYRQILGQKVEFLVSFYNNEISEKSEIFDDQFSVERPDGSNFTLKIRSTKLEDSAMYFCASRFTGNSPLHFGNGTRLTVT.

V gene TRBV30 combines with J gene TRBJ2-5; 8 nucleotides agree with TRBD2. The CDR3 totals 13 residues. Trimming removed 4 bases from V and 2 bases from J; junction bases left unmatched: 3. Germline assignment: CDR1 GTSNPN and CDR2 SVGIG (reference sequence). This CDR3 reads CAWISGVQETQYF. The CDR3 DNA is TGTGCCTGGATTAGCGGGGTACAAGAGACCCAGTACTTC.

This clone was seen only once. In DNA form, the CDR3 reads TGTGCCACCAGTGATTTTAGTCACACTGAAGCTTTCTTT. Encoded protein: CATSDFSHTEAFF. The chain recombines TRBV24-1 with TRBJ1-1, with D uncertain. With 1 base removed from V and 3 bases from J, the gap between germline ends came to 5 bases. The CDR3 length is 13 residues. The germline gives CDR1 KGHDR, CDR2 SFDVKD.

V gene TRBV6-1 combines with J gene TRBJ1-5; 9 bases are a match to TRBD1. This CDR3 region has 15 residues. CDR1 is MNHNS, CDR2 SASEGT, per germline. Trimming at V came to 8 bases and at J to 0 bases, leaving 5 bases not matched to a gene. CDR3 loop: CASGQGSNSNQPQHF. In DNA, the CDR3 is TGTGCCAGCGGACAGGGGTCAAATAGCAATCAGCCCCAGCATTTT.

The rearrangement joins TRBV5-4 to TRBJ1-3; D gene ambiguous. Germline V gene sequence: CDR1 SGHNT, CDR2 YYREEE (reference sequence). Trimming pared 0 bases from V and 1 base from J, leaving 8 bases between. This CDR3 has 15 amino acids. Written as DNA, the CDR3 is TGTGCCAGCAGCTTGGACAGAGTTTCTGGAAACACCATATATTTT. It translates to CASSLDRVSGNTIYF.

The V and J genes are TRBV7-2 and TRBJ2-5, with TRBD2 as a possible D gene (6 bases). V was clipped by 2 bases and J by 3 bases, with 13 bases between them. There are 15 residues in the CDR3. The germline V gene encodes CDR1 SGHTA and CDR2 FQGNSA. DNA of the CDR3: TGTGCCAGCAGCTTACATGGGGGGAAAGAAGAGACCCAGTACTTC. This gives the protein CASSLHGGKEETQYF. Supplemented by reference TRBV7-2 and TRBJ2-5, the full variable domain reads GAGVSQSPSNKVTEKGKDVELRCDPISGHTALYWYRQSLGQGLEFLIYFQGNSAPDKSGLPSDRFSAERTGGSVSTLTIQRTQQEDSAVYLCASSLHGGKEETQYFGPGTRLLVL.

This clone appeared once. The chain recombines TRBV9 with TRBJ2-1, with 7 bases lining up with TRBD1. The CDR3 runs 14 residues. The V and J ends lost 2 bases and 6 bases, in that order; junction bases with no gene match: 5. Germline CDR1 and CDR2: SGDLS and YYNGEE. CDR3 bases: TGTGCCAGCAGCGTGGTAACAGGGGCCAATGAGCAGTTCTTC. As protein: CASSVVTGANEQFF. The complete variable domain, with remaining parts taken from reference TRBV9 and TRBJ2-1, reads DSGVTQTPKHLITATGQRVTLRCSPRSGDLSVYWYQQSLDQGLQFLIQYYNGEERAKGNILERFSAQQFPDLHSELNLSSLELGDSALYFCASSVVTGANEQFFGPGTRLTVL.

The gene calls are TRBV2 and TRBJ1-4; TRBD1 matches 10 bases. This CDR3 has 16 amino acids. The junction had 4 bases not matched to a gene; V was cut back by 6 bases and J by 0 bases. Germline assignment: CDR1 SNHLY and CDR2 FYNNEI. The CDR3 coding sequence is TGTGCCAGCAGGCGGGGACAGGGGCCAACTAATGAAAAACTGTTTTTT. Its translation is CASRRGQGPTNEKLFF.

V usage is TRBV7-3 and J usage is TRBJ2-1; 11 bases fit TRBD2. The CDR3 has 15 amino acids. V was pared by 6 bases and J by 5 bases, with 6 bases of the junction left unmatched. Germline CDR1 SGHTA, CDR2 FQGTGA. CDR3 DNA: TGTGCCAGCAGTCCCACTAGCGGGAGAAACAATGAGCAGTTCTTC. Residues: CASSPTSGRNNEQFF.

This chain connects TRBV19 to TRBJ2-1; perhaps TRBD2 as D (6 bases). Germline V gene lookup returns CDR1 LNHDA and CDR2 SQIVND (reference sequence). The CDR3 loop spans 15 amino acids. Trimming left V 6 bases short and J 2 bases short, with 14 bases between. The CDR3 reads CASRSRAGTYNEQFF. CDR3 DNA: TGTGCCAGTAGGTCCCGAGCGGGCACCTACAATGAGCAGTTCTTC.

V gene TRBV18 combines with J gene TRBJ1-2, with 7 positions matching TRBD1. The CDR3 totals 15 residues. Germline V gives CDR1 KGHSH, CDR2 LQKENI. With V trimmed by 5 bases and J by 0 bases, 6 bases remained unmatched. In DNA, the CDR3 is TGTGCCAGCTCATCGGGGACAGCTGCTAACTATGGCTACACCTTC. This translates into CASSSGTAANYGYTF.

The chain uses TRBV2 and TRBJ2-3, with no clear D. Germline V gives CDR1 SNHLY, CDR2 FYNNEI. V was clipped by 6 bases and J by 6 bases, with 19 bases between them. The CDR3 runs to 15 residues. The CDR3 sequence: CASRIFRNALDTQYF. For the CDR3, the DNA is TGTGCCAGCAGGATCTTCAGAAACGCCCTGGATACGCAGTATTTT.

The V gene is TRBV21-1, the J gene TRBJ1-2; the DNA was not compared with TRBD1, the D call given in the table. TRBV21-1 is tagged as a pseudogene. There are 16 residues in the CDR3. CDR3 DNA sequence: TGTGCCAGCAGATTGTGGCCGTTGCTCCTCAGCTATGGCTACACCTTC. Translating it yields CASRLWPLLLSYGYTF.

The chain couples TRBV6-6 to TRBJ1-6; unclear D gene. CDR3 length: 15 amino acids. CDR1 MNHNY and CDR2 SVGAGI come from the germline V gene (reference sequence). V dropped 6 bases and J dropped 9 bases, with 18 bases sitting between them. CDR3 DNA: TGTGCCAGCAGCAATAAGCTACTTGATCCTTCACCCCTCCACTTT. This sequence encodes CASSNKLLDPSPLHF.

This clone was observed a single time. This chain connects TRBV30 to TRBJ1-3, with a weak D call TRBD1 (6 bases). Germline V CDR1 and CDR2: GTSNPN, SVGIG (reference sequence). V lost 1 base and J 5 bases, leaving 15 bases between the germline ends. The CDR3 contains 15 residues. CDR3 bases: TGTGCCTGGAGTGCTAAGACAGGCGGAAGAAACACCATATATTTT. Protein sequence: CAWSAKTGGRNTIYF.

V and J are TRBV6-5 and TRBJ1-4; 7 bases agree with TRBD1. V lost 6 bases, J lost 8 bases, and 9 bases stayed unmatched. Germline assignment: CDR1 MNHEY and CDR2 SVGAGI. The CDR3 has 14 residues. The CDR3 nucleotides are TGTGCCAGCAGAACTACAGGGGTGTCGGAAAAACTGTTTTTT. This translates into CASRTTGVSEKLFF.

V usage is TRBV4-2 and J usage is TRBJ2-1; 7 nucleotides agree with TRBD2. This CDR3 has 13 residues. Per the germline V gene, CDR1 is LGHNA and CDR2 is YNFKEQ. V shed 1 base and J 9 bases; nucleotides not matched to a gene: 3. CDR3 nucleotides: TGTGCCAGCAGCCAAGCGGGACTAATTGAGCAGTTCTTC. Its translation: CASSQAGLIEQFF.

This rearrangement joins TRBV19 to TRBJ1-5; maybe TRBD1 (6 bases). CDR1 and CDR2 (germline): LNHDA, SQIVND (reference sequence). Trimming took 1 base from V and 3 from J, leaving 13 bases between them. The CDR3 is made up of 16 amino acids. CDR3 in amino acids: CASSIGTANINQPQHF. The CDR3 nucleotides read TGTGCCAGTAGTATAGGGACAGCCAATATCAATCAGCCCCAGCATTTT.

The rearrangement joins TRBV18 to TRBJ1-1, with D possibly TRBD1 on 5 matching bases. Germline-derived CDR1 and CDR2 are KGHSH and LQKENI. With 2 bases removed from V and 2 bases from J, the gap between germline ends came to 9 bases. The CDR3 is 14 amino acids. The CDR3 DNA reads TGTGCCAGCTCACCAACGACAGACAACACTGAAGCTTTCTTT. This gives the protein CASSPTTDNTEAFF.

This clone was detected only a few times. The chain employs TRBV6-5 and TRBJ1-1, with D unresolved. V lost 5 bases to trimming and J lost 3 bases, with 4 bases between them. CDR3 length: 11 residues. Germline values: CDR1 MNHEY, CDR2 SVGAGI. CDR3: CASSSDTEAFF. CDR3 nucleotides: TGTGCCAGCAGTAGCGACACTGAAGCTTTCTTT.

This chain joins TRBV15 and TRBJ2-7, with a tentative D call TRBD1 (6 bases). V shed 1 base and J shed 4 bases, with 14 bases lying between them. The CDR3 extends over 15 amino acids. The germline V gene encodes CDR1 LNHNV and CDR2 YYDKDF (reference sequence). In DNA form, the CDR3 reads TGTGCCACCAGCAGAGGAGGGACATCCGCGTACGAGCAGTACGTC. It encodes CATSRGGTSAYEQYV.

The genes are TRBV3-1 (or the pseudogene TRBV3-2) and TRBJ2-2; 8 nucleotides align to TRBD2. Germline lookup yields CDR1 LGHDT and CDR2 YNNKEL (reference sequence). After removal of 7 bases from V and 1 base from J, the junction contained 2 bases not matched to a gene. The CDR3 spans 14 residues. The CDR3 nucleotides are TGTGCCAGCACCCGGGGGGGGAACACCGGGGAGCTGTTTTTT. As protein: CASTRGGNTGELFF.